Listed below are T cell receptor beta chains from one sample, sequenced in a study of immune evolution from preneoplasia to lung adenocarcinoma. The table came from immunoSEQ multiplex PCR; TCRdb's copy has only in-frame clones and leaves some out. This sample has more than 5,000 clones; 75% to 90% occur once, and the top ten carry 3% to 3.5%. The sample was FFPE invasive lung adenocarcinoma tissue. The receptors were gathered from a person aged 50-75 years with lung adenocarcinoma. Both conserved end residues are part of each CDR3. The order of the fields is clone size, J gene, D gene, V gene, CDR3 DNA, CDR3 protein. A D gene is named only where the DNA matches it firmly. Size tells how often a clone was seen (once, few, many) or the class of an expanded clone, and some rows leave it out.

abundance: .; j_gene: TRBJ2-7; d_gene: .; v_gene: TRBV5-5; CDR3nt: TGTGCCAGCAGCTTGGAGCTCAGGGATGACGAGCAGTACTTC; CDR3aa: CASSLELRDDEQYF
abundance: .; j_gene: TRBJ2-2; d_gene: .; v_gene: TRBV5-4; CDR3nt: TGTGCCAGCAGCTCGGGTGGGGGTTCGAACACCGGGGAGCTGTTTTTT; CDR3aa: CASSSGGGSNTGELFF
abundance: .; j_gene: TRBJ1-1; d_gene: TRBD1; v_gene: TRBV6-5; CDR3nt: TGTGCCAGCAGTTTCGGACAGGGGGCATCTGAAGCTTTCTTT; CDR3aa: CASSFGQGASEAFF
abundance: .; j_gene: TRBJ2-1; d_gene: .; v_gene: TRBV5-4; CDR3nt: TGTGCCAGCAGTCAAGCGGGTAGCTATAATGAGCAGTTCTTC; CDR3aa: CASSQAGSYNEQFF
abundance: .; j_gene: TRBJ2-1; d_gene: TRBD2; v_gene: TRBV11-2; CDR3nt: TGTGCCAGCAGTTCCAGCGGGAGCACCTACAATGAGCAGTTCTTC; CDR3aa: CASSSSGSTYNEQFF
abundance: .; j_gene: TRBJ2-7; d_gene: .; v_gene: TRBV7-8; CDR3nt: TGTGCCAGCAGCGACCGGGACGGCCTTCTTGTATACGAGCAGTACTTC; CDR3aa: CASSDRDGLLVYEQYF
abundance: .; j_gene: TRBJ2-1; d_gene: TRBD2; v_gene: TRBV18; CDR3nt: TGTGCCAGCTCACTCGGGACTAGCGGGAGCAATGAGCAGTTCTTC; CDR3aa: CASSLGTSGSNEQFF
abundance: .; j_gene: TRBJ2-3; d_gene: .; v_gene: TRBV2; CDR3nt: TGTGCCAGCGAGGAAGATACGCAGTATTTT; CDR3aa: CASEEDTQYF
abundance: .; j_gene: TRBJ2-3; d_gene: TRBD2; v_gene: TRBV6-4; CDR3nt: TGTGCCAGCAGTGCTAGCGGGAGCACAGATACGCAGTATTTT; CDR3aa: CASSASGSTDTQYF
abundance: few; j_gene: TRBJ1-1; d_gene: TRBD1; v_gene: TRBV27; CDR3nt: TGTGCCAGCAGTCAGGGGGCCGAAAATCTCGTTTTCTTT; CDR3aa: CASSQGAENLVFF